Listed below are T cell receptor beta chains from one sample, sequenced in a study of a mutant IDH1 vaccine in newly diagnosed glioma. Method: immunoSEQ multiplex PCR; TCRdb's copy keeps in-frame clones and lacks some. The sample has 35,000 to 40,000 clones, about 83% seen once. Their target antigens are unknown. The sequences come from PBMCs, collected from a glioma patient whose treatment included an IDH1 peptide vaccine. These TCRs come from a man between 35 and 55 years old with glioma. Each CDR3 is given with its conserved first and last residue. A D gene is named only where the DNA matches it firmly.

cdr3_aa cdr3_nt v_call d_call cdr3_length j_call
CASSRGENTEAFF TGTGCCAGCAGTAGAGGGGAAAACACTGAAGCTTTCTTT TRBV7-9 NA 13 TRBJ1-1
CASSLGAGDTQYF TGTGCCAGCAGCTTAGGAGCGGGAGATACGCAGTATTTT TRBV7-2 NA 13 TRBJ2-3
CASSLVGIASSYNEQFF TGTGCCAGCAGCTTAGTTGGGATAGCGTCTTCCTACAATGAGCAGTTCTTC TRBV7-8 NA 17 TRBJ2-1
CASIPGSEGTDTQYF TGTGCCAGCATCCCCGGGTCCGAGGGCACAGATACGCAGTATTTT TRBV27 NA 15 TRBJ2-3
CASSSQGGQETQYF TGTGCCAGCAGCTCTCAGGGTGGCCAAGAGACCCAGTACTTC TRBV7-2 NA 14 TRBJ2-5
CASSQDVTSGGTDTQYF TGTGCCAGCAGCCAAGATGTAACTAGCGGAGGCACAGATACGCAGTATTTT TRBV4-2 TRBD2 17 TRBJ2-3
CASSSRMALNYGYTF TGTGCCAGCAGCTCCCGGATGGCGCTCAACTATGGCTACACCTTC TRBV7-8 NA 15 TRBJ1-2
CASCARSGGPDEQFF TGTGCCAGTTGTGCACGTTCGGGAGGGCCAGATGAGCAGTTCTTC TRBV2 TRBD2 15 TRBJ2-1
CASSVTGGGELFF TGTGCCAGCAGCGTAACAGGGGGCGGGGAGCTGTTTTTT TRBV11-2 TRBD1 13 TRBJ2-2
CASRTTPKNIQYF TGTGCCAGCAGAACCACCCCCAAAAACATTCAGTACTTC TRBV28 NA 13 TRBJ2-4
CASNLDRSNEQFF TGCGCCAGCAATCTGGACAGGTCGAATGAGCAGTTCTTC TRBV10-2 TRBD1 13 TRBJ2-1
CASSLVWSGNTEAFF TGTGCCAGCAGTTTGGTGTGGTCAGGGAACACTGAAGCTTTCTTT TRBV28 NA 15 TRBJ1-1
CASSAEWRGQPQHF TGCGCCAGCAGCGCAGAGTGGAGGGGTCAGCCCCAGCATTTT TRBV4-3 NA 14 TRBJ1-5
CASGDYEQYF TGTGCCAGCGGTGACTACGAGCAGTACTTC TRBV27 NA 10 TRBJ2-7
CASSSAGQGLSDTQYF TGTGCCAGTAGTTCGGCGGGACAGGGATTGTCAGATACGCAGTATTTT TRBV19 TRBD1 16 TRBJ2-3